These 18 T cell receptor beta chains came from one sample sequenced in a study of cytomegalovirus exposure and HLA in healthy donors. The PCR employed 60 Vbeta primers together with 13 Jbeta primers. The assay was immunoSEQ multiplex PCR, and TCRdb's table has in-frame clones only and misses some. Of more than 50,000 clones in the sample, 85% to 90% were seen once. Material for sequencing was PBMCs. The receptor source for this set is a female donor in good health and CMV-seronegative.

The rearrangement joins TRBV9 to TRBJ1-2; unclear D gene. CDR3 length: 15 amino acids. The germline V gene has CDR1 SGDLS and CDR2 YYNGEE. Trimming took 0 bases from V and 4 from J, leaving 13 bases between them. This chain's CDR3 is CASSVAKEIIYGYTF. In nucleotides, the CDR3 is TGTGCCAGCAGCGTAGCTAAGGAGATCATCTATGGCTACACCTTC.

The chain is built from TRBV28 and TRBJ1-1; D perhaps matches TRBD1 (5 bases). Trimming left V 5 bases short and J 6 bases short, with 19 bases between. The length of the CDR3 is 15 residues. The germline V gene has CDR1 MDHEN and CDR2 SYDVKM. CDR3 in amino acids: CASSPRQFDSPEAFF. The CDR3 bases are TGTGCCAGCAGTCCAAGACAGTTTGATAGCCCTGAAGCTTTCTTT.

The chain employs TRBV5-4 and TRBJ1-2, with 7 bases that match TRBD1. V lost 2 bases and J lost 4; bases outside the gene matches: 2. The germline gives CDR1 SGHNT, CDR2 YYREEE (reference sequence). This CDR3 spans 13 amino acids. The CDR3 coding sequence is TGTGCCAGCAGCTTACAGGGGCCCTATGGCTACACCTTC. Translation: CASSLQGPYGYTF. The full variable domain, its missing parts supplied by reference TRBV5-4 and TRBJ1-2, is ETGVTQSPTHLIKTRGQQVTLRCSSQSGHNTVSWYQQALGQGPQFIFQYYREEENGRGNFPPRFSGLQFPNYSSELNVNALELDDSALYLCASSLQGPYGYTFGSGTRLTVV.

This CDR3 reads CASSSYGEPPLGANVLTF. CDR3 DNA sequence: TGTGCCAGCAGCTCCTACGGAGAACCGCCCCTTGGGGCCAACGTCCTGACTTTC. The chain carries TRBV7-9 and TRBJ2-6, with D unresolved. Germline CDR1 and CDR2: SEHNR and FQNEAQ (reference sequence). The CDR3 loop spans 18 amino acids. Trimming removed 4 bases at V and 3 bases at J, with 19 bases between. The entire variable domain, with the rest obtained from reference TRBV7-9 and TRBJ2-6, is as follows: DTGVSQNPRHKITKRGQNVTFRCDPISEHNRLYWYRQTLGQGPEFLTYFQNEAQLEKSRLLSDRFSAERPKGSFSTLEIQRTEQGDSAMYLCASSSYGEPPLGANVLTFGAGSRLTVL.

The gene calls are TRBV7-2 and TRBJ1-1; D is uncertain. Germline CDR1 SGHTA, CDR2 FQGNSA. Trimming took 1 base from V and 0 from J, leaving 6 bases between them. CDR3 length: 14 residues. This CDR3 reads CASSLDSMNTEAFF. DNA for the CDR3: TGTGCCAGCAGCTTAGACAGCATGAACACTGAAGCTTTCTTT.

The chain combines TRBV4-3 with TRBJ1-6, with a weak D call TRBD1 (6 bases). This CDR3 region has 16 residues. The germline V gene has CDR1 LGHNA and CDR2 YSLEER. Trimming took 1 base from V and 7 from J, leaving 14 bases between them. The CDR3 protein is CASSQGRRGRNSPLHF. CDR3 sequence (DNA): TGCGCCAGCAGCCAAGGCCGGCGGGGGCGGAATTCACCCCTCCACTTT.

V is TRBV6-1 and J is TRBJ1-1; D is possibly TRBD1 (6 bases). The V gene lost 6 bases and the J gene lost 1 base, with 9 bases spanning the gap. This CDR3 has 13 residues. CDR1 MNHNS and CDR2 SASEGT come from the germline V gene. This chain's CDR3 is CASSRGWNTEAFF. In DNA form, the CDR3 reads TGTGCCAGCAGCAGGGGTTGGAACACTGAAGCTTTCTTT.

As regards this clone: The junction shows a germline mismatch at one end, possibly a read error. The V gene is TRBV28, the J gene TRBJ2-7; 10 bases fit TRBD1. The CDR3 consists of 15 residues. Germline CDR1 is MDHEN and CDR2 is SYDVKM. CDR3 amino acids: CAGSSPGTGVYEQYF. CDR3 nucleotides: TGTGCCGGCAGTTCCCCCGGGACAGGGGTCTACGAGCAGTACTTC.

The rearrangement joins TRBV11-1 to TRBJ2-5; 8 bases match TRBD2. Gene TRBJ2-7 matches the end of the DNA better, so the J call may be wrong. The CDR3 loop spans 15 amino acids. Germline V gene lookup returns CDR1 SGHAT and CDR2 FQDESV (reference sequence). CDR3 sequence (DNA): TGTGCCAGCAGCTTAGGCCGGACTAGCACCTACGAGCAGTACTTC. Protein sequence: CASSLGRTSTYEQYF.

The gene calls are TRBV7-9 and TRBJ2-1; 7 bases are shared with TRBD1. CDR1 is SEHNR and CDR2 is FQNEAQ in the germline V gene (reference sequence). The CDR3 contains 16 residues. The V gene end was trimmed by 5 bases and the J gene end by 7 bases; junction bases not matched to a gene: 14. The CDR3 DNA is TGTGCCAGCAGCCCAAGGGGGCGCGGGCTAGGTAATGAGCAGTTCTTC. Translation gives CASSPRGRGLGNEQFF.

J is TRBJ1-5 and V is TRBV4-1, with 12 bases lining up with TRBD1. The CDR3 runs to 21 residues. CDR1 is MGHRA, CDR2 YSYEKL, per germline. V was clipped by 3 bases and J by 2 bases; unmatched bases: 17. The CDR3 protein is CASSQRTRDRGLPGGNQPQHF. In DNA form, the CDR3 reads TGCGCCAGCAGCCAGAGAACCCGGGACAGGGGGCTCCCAGGCGGCAATCAGCCCCAGCATTTT.

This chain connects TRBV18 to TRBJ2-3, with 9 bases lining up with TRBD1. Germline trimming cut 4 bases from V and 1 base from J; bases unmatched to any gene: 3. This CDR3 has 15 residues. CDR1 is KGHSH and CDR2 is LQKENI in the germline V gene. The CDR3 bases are TGTGCCAGCTCACTCCGGACAGGGGGCACAGATACGCAGTATTTT. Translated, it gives CASSLRTGGTDTQYF.

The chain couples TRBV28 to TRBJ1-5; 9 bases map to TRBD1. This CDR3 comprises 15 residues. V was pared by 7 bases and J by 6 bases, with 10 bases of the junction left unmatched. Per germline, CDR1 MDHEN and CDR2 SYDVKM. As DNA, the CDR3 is TGTGCCAGCACCACTGGGGACAGGGACTTTCAGCCCCAGCATTTT. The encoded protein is CASTTGDRDFQPQHF.

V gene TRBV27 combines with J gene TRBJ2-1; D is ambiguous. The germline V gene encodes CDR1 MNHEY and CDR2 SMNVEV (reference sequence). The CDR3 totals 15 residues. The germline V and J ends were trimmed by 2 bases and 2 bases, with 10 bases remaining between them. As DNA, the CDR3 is TGTGCCAGCAGTTTAGCAGTTACCGCCTACAATGAGCAGTTCTTC. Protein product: CASSLAVTAYNEQFF.

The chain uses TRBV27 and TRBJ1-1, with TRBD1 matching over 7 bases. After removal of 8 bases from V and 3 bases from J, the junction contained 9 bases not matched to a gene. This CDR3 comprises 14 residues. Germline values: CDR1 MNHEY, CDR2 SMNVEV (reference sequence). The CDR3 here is CASLPGGLYTEAFF. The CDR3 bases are TGTGCCAGCCTACCAGGGGGATTGTACACTGAAGCTTTCTTT.

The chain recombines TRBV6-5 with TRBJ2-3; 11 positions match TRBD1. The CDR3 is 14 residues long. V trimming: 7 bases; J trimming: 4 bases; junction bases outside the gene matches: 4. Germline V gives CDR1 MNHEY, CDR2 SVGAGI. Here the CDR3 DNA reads TGTGCCAGCAAGAGGACAGGGGGCTCAGATACGCAGTATTTT. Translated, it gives CASKRTGGSDTQYF.

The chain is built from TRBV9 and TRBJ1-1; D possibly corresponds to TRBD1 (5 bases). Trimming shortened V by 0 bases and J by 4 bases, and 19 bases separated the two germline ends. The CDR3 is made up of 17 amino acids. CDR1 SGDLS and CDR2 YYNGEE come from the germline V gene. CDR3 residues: CASSVAEFTGTGTEAFF. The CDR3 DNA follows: TGTGCCAGCAGCGTAGCAGAATTTACAGGCACAGGCACTGAAGCTTTCTTT.

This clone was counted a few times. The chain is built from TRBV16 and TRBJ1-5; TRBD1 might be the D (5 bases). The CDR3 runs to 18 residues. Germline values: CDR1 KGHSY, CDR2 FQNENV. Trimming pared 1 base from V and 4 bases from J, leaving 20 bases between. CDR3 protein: CASSQLDRQRVRNQPQHF. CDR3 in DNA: TGTGCCAGCAGCCAATTAGACAGACAGAGAGTGAGAAATCAGCCCCAGCATTTT.